The clone carrying this T cell receptor beta chain was seen once. These data originate in a study of Ad26.COV2.S vaccination and SARS-CoV-2 variants. Sequencing used immunoSEQ multiplex PCR; TCRdb keeps in-frame clones, though not all of them. The sample records 300,000 to 350,000 clones, approximately 86% being singletons. Treatment given: around 19 received Ad26.COV2.S at low or high dose, single or two shots; about five received placebo; per-sample allocation not given. The study sampled participants on day 63 after the first vaccine or placebo injection. In Boston, an adult donor aged 18-55 years took part. Trimming removed 6 bases from V and 2 bases from J, with 10 bases in between. CDR1 and CDR2 from the germline V gene are MNHNY and SVGAGI (reference sequence). The CDR3 runs 13 residues.

The sequences come from peripheral blood, collected in a trial of Ad26.COV2.S vaccine versus placebo. The origin of this receptor is a person between 18 and 60 years old who received the Ad26.COV2.S COVID-19 vaccine or a placebo. The chain has TRBV6-6 and TRBJ2-5, with no clear D. DNA for the CDR3: TGTGCCAGCAGGTTCAGTGGGCAAGAGACCCAGTACTTC. Amino acid sequence: CASRFSGQETQYF.